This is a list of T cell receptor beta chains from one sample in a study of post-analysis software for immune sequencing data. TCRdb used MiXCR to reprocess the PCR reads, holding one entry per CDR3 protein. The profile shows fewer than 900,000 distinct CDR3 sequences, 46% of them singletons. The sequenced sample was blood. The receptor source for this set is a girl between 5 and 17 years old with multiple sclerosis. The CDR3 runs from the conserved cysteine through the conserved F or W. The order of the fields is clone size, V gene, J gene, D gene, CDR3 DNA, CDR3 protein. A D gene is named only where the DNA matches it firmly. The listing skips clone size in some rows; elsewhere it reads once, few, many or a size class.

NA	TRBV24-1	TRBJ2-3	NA	TGTGCCACCGCCCCGTCGACAGATACGCAGTATTTT	CATAPSTDTQYF
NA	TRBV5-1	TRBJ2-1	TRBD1	TGCGCCAGCAGCACCGGGACAGATCAAACTGTTGAGCAGTTCTTC	CASSTGTDQTVEQFF
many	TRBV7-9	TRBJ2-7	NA	TGTGCCAGCAGCTTTGGGCCCTACGAGCAGTACTTC	CASSFGPYEQYF
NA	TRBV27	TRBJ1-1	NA	TGTGCCAGCTCAGGGGTTTACATGAACACTGAAGCTTTCTTT	CASSGVYMNTEAFF
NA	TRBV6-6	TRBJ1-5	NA	TGTGCCAGCAGTTACGGGGCCTCCAATCAGCTCCAGCATTTT	CASSYGASNQLQHF
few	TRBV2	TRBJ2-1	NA	TGTGCCAGCGGAGGGGCTGAGCAGTTCTTC	CASGGAEQFF
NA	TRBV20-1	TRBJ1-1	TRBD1	TGCAGTGCTAGAATGACAGGGGGTGTAGAAGCTTTCTTT	CSARMTGGVEAFF
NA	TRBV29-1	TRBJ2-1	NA	TGCAGCGTCCCACCATCTTACAATGAGCAGTTCTTC	CSVPPSYNEQFF
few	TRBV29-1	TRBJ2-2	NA	TGCAGCGTTGGGCTAGGGGTAGCGAACACCGGGGAGCTGTTTTTT	CSVGLGVANTGELFF
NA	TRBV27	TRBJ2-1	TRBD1	TGTGCCAGCAGTTTGGGTTGGGACAGCAATGAGCAGTTCTTC	CASSLGWDSNEQFF
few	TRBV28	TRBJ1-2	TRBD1	TGTGCCAGCAGTATCGGACAGGGGGAGGTACGTGGCTACACCTTC	CASSIGQGEVRGYTF